The T cell receptor beta chain described here comes from a study of human T cells and chemical hapten exposure. What the library attached to individual cDNA molecules were unique molecular identifiers. MiXCR, applied by TCRdb to the RACE reads, yields one record per CDR3 protein. Of around 180,000 distinct CDR3 sequences listed, approximately 29% are singletons. Noted time point: pre-sensitization, week 0. The treatment: therapeutic diphenylcyclopropenone sensitization with weekly scalp DPC. This clonotype was picked up a small number of times. The sample in question was whole blood, obtained in connection with sensitization to the hapten diphenylcyclopropenone (DPC). The receptor comes from a woman between 25 and 40 years old with alopecia areata. Some clones in this sample may be carry-over from other donors' samples.

CDR3 loop: CASSLAAGEAFF. CDR3 coding DNA: TGTGCCAGCAGCTTAGCAGCGGGTGAAGCTTTCTTT. The genes are TRBV7-2 and TRBJ1-1; D call uncertain. CDR3 length: 12 amino acids. Trimming removed 0 bases at V and 7 bases at J, with 6 bases between. Germline-derived CDR1 and CDR2 are SGHTA and FQGNSA. The whole variable domain, filled in from reference TRBV7-2 and TRBJ1-1, reads GAGVSQSPSNKVTEKGKDVELRCDPISGHTALYWYRQSLGQGLEFLIYFQGNSAPDKSGLPSDRFSAERTGGSVSTLTIQRTQQEDSAVYLCASSLAAGEAFFGQGTRLTVV.